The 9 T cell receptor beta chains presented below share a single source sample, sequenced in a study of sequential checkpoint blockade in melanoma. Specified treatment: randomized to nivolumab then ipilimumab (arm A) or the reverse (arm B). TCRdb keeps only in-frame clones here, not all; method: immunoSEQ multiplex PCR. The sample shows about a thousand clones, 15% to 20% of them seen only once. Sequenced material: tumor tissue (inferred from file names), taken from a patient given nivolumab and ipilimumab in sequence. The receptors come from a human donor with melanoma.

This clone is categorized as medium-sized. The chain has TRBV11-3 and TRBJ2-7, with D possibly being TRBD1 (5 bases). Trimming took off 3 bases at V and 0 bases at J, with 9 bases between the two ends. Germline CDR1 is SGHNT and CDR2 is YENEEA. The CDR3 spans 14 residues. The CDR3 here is CASSLSDSSYEQYF. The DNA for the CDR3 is TGTGCCAGCAGCTTGTCTGACAGCTCCTACGAGCAGTACTTC.

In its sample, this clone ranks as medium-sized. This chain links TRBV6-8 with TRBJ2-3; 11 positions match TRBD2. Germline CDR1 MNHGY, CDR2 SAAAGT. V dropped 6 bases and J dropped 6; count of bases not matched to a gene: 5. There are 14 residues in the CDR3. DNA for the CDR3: TGTGCCAGCAGCGAGACTAGCGGGAAGGATACGCAGTATTTT. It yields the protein CASSETSGKDTQYF.

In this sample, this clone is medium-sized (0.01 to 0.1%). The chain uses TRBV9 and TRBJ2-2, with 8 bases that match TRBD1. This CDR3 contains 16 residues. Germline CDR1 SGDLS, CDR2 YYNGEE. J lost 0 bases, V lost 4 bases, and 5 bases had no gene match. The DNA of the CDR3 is TGTGCCAGCAGCAGGTTACAGGGGGCGAACACCGGGGAGCTGTTTTTT. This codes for CASSRLQGANTGELFF.

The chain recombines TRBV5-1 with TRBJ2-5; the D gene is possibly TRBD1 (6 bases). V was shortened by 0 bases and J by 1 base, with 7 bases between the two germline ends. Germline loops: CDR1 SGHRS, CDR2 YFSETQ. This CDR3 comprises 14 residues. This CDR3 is CASSLVGGQETQYF. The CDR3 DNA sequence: TGCGCCAGCAGCTTGGTAGGGGGCCAAGAGACCCAGTACTTC.

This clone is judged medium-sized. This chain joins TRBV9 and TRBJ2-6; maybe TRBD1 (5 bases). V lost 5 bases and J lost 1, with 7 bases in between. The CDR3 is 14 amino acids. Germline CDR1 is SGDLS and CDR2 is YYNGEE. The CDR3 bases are TGTGCCAGCAGTAAGGGGTCTGGGGCCAACGTCCTGACTTTC. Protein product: CASSKGSGANVLTF.

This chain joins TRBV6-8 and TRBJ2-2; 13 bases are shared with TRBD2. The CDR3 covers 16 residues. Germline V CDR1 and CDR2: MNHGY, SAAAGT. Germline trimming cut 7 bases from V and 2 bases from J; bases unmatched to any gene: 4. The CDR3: CASIRLAGGNTGELFF. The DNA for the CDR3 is TGTGCCAGCATCCGACTAGCGGGGGGAAACACCGGGGAGCTGTTTTTT.

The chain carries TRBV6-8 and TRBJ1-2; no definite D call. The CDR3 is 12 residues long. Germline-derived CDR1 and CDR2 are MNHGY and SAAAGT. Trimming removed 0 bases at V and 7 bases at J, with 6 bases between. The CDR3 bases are TGTGCCAGCAGTTACTCGAAAGCTGGCTACACCTTC. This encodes CASSYSKAGYTF.

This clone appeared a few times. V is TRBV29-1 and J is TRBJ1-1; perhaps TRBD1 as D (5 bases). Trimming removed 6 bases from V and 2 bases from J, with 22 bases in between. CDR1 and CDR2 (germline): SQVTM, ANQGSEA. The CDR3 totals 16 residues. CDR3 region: CSVLGPRSGRNTEAFF. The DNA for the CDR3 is TGCAGCGTGCTGGGACCGCGATCCGGGCGAAACACTGAAGCTTTCTTT.

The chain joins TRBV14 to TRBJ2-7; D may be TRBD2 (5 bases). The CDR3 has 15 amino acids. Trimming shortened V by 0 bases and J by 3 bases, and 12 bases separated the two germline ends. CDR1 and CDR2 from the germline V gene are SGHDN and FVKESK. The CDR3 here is CASSQDHGVNYEQYF. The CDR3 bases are TGTGCCAGCAGCCAAGATCACGGGGTAAACTACGAGCAGTACTTC.